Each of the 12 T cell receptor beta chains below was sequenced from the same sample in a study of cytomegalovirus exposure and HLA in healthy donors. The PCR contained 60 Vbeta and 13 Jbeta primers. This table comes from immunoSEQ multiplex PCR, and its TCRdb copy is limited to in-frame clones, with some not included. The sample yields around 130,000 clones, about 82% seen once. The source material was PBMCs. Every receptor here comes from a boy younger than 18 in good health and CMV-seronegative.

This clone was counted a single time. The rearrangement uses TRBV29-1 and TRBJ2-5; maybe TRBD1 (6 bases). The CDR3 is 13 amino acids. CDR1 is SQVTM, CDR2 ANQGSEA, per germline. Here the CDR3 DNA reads TGCAGTCTAGGGGGTGGAGGTGCAGAGACCCAGTACTTC. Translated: CSLGGGGAETQYF. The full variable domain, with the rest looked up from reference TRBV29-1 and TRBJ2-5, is SAVISQKPSRDICQRGTSLTIQCQVDSQVTMMFWYRQQPGQSLTLIATANQGSEATYESGFVIDKFPISRPNLTFSTLTVSNMSPEDSSIYLCSLGGGGAETQYFGPGTRLLVL.

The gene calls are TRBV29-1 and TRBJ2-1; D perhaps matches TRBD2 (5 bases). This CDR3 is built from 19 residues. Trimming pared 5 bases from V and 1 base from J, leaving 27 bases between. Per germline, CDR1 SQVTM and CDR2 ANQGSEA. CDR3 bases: TGCAGCGTTTCCCCTAAGGTTGGAGGAGACGGTCCGTCCTACAATGAGCAGTTCTTC. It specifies CSVSPKVGGDGPSYNEQFF.

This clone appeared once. The CDR3 is CASSSTSGSYNEQFF. CDR3 nucleotide sequence: TGTGCCAGCAGCTCCACTAGCGGGAGCTACAATGAGCAGTTCTTC. V is TRBV6-5 and J is TRBJ2-1; 11 bases are a match to TRBD2. Germline V gene lookup returns CDR1 MNHEY and CDR2 SVGAGI. V trimming: 6 bases; J trimming: 3 bases; junction bases outside the gene matches: 4. The CDR3 is made up of 15 amino acids.

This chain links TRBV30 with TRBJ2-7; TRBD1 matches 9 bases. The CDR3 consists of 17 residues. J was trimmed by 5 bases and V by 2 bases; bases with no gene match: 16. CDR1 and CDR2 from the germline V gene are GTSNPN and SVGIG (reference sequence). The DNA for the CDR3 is TGTGCCTGGAGTCCTCCTAGCCCGGGACAGGGTACCCACGAGCAGTACTTC. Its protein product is CAWSPPSPGQGTHEQYF. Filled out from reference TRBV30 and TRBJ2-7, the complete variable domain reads SQTIHQWPATLVQPVGSPLSLECTVEGTSNPNLYWYRQAAGRGLQLLFYSVGIGQISSEVPQNLSASRPQDRQFILSSKKLLLSDSGFYLCAWSPPSPGQGTHEQYFGPGTRLTVT.

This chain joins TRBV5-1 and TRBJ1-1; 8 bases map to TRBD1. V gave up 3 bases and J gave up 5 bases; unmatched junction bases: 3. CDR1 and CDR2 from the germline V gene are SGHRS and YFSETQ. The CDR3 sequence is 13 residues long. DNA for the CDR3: TGCGCCAGCAGCTCGGACAGGGAAACTGAAGCTTTCTTT. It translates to CASSSDRETEAFF. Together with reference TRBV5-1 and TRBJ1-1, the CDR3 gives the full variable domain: KAGVTQTPRYLIKTRGQQVTLSCSPISGHRSVSWYQQTPGQGLQFLFEYFSETQRNKGNFPGRFSGRQFSNSRSEMNVSTLELGDSALYLCASSSDRETEAFFGQGTRLTVV.

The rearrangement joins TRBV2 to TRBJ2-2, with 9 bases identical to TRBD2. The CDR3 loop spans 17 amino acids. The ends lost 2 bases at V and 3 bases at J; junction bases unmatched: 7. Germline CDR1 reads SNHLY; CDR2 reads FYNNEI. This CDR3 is CASSESLAGEYTGELFF. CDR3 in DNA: TGTGCCAGCAGTGAAAGTTTAGCGGGAGAATACACCGGGGAGCTGTTTTTT.

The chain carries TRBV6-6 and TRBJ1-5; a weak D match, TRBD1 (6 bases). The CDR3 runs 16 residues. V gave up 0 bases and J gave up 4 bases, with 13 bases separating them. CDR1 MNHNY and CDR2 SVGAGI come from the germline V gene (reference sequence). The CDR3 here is CASSYSQGLTNQPQHF. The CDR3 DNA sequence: TGTGCCAGCAGTTACTCACAGGGTCTGACGAATCAGCCCCAGCATTTT.

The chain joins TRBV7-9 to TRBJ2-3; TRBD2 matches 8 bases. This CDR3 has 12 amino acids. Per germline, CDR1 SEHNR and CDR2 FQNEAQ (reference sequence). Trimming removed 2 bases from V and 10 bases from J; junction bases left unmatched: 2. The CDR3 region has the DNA TGTGCCAGCAGCTTACGGGAGGGCCCGCAGTATTTT. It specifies CASSLREGPQYF.

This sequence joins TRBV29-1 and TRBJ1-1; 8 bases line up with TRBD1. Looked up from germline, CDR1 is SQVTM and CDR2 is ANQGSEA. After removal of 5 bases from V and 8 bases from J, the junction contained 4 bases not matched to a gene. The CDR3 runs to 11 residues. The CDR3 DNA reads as TGCAGCGTTACTTGGACAGGGGAAGCTTTCTTT. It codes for CSVTWTGEAFF.

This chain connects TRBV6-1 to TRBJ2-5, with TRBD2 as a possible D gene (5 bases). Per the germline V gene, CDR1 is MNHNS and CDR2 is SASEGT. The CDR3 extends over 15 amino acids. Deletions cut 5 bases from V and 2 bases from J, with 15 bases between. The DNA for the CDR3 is TGTGCCAGCAGTACGACGGGAACCCTTCAAGAGACCCAGTACTTC. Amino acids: CASSTTGTLQETQYF.

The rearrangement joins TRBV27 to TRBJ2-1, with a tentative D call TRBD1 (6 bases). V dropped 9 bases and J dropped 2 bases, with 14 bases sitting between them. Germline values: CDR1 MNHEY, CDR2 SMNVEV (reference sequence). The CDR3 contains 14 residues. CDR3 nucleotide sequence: TGTGCCAGTTATCAGGGGACCCCCTACAATGAGCAGTTCTTC. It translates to CASYQGTPYNEQFF.

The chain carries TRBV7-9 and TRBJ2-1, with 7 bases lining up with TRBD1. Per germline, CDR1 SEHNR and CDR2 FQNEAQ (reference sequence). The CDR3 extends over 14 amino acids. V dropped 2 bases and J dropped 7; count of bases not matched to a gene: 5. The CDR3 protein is CASSLLRDRNEQFF. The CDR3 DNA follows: TGTGCCAGCAGCTTACTCCGGGACAGAAATGAGCAGTTCTTC.